Included here is one TCR beta chain sequence, with context. Antigen: not known. Profiled with immunoSEQ multiplex PCR; TCRdb holds only in-frame clones, not every one. The sample shows 80,000 to 100,000 clones, about 92% of them seen only once. The germline CDR1 and CDR2 sequences are LNHNV and YYDKDF (reference sequence). There are 15 residues in the CDR3. Trimming left V 5 bases short and J 1 base short, with 14 bases between. This sample was taken from a study of OX40 agonist ivuxolimab in advanced cancers. The wider study: Dose-escalation patients suffered from hepatocellular carcinoma, melanoma, renal cell or head and neck cancer. Study findings and constraints: In the 0.1 to 3.0 mg/kg range, CD4+ and CD8+ blood T cells had expanded clonally by week 6.

This chain links TRBV15 with TRBJ1-1; D is possibly TRBD1 (5 bases). This receptor was taken from an adult with an advanced solid tumor such as melanoma, head and neck, liver or kidney cancer. The material sequenced was CD4+ or CD8+ T cells sorted from blood, taken in a trial of the OX40 agonist ivuxolimab. The DNA for the CDR3 is TGTGCCACCAGCCGGGGCCTGGGGGAGAACACTGAAGCTTTCTTT. Its translation is CATSRGLGENTEAFF.